This T cell receptor (beta chain) was profiled in a study of cytomegalovirus exposure and HLA in healthy donors. Broader study findings: TCR beta V- and J-gene trimming was later associated with a missense DCLRE1C variant. Later work found that TCR association rates differed between HLA loci; DRB1 had the most and HLA-C the fewest. Donor immune exposure was known only as CMV serostatus. Sequencing likely caused a cluster of highly shared sequence variants.

Researchers ran the PCR with 60 Vbeta and 13 Jbeta primers. TCRdb's table, derived via immunoSEQ multiplex PCR, lists solely in-frame clones and lacks some. The sample records about 170,000 clones, more than 65% being singletons. Trimming took 3 bases from V and 6 from J, leaving 5 bases between them. This CDR3 contains 11 residues. From germline, CDR1 is SNHLY and CDR2 FYNNEI. This clone was seen more than once but under ten times. Its antigen is as yet unknown. The rearrangement uses TRBV2 and TRBJ1-2; D not resolved. The sample taken for sequencing was PBMCs. The sequence derives from a male donor in good health and CMV-seronegative. CDR3 in amino acids: CASSDFDGYTF. CDR3 nucleotide sequence: TGTGCCAGCAGTGACTTTGATGGCTACACCTTC.